This T cell receptor (beta chain) was identified during a study of cytomegalovirus exposure and HLA in healthy donors. The PCR had 60 Vbeta and 13 Jbeta primers. As handled by the study authors: Among the unique TCR beta chains that a later analysis counted, about 81 million in all, about 11 million were shared. Clones were sequenced by immunoSEQ multiplex PCR, and TCRdb holds only the in-frame ones, with some missing. V and J calls and clone size are copied from that table; D and trimming were computed from the DNA. The data hold 80,000 to 95,000 clones, with more than 75% observed a single time. On this clone itself: Antigen unknown.

The V gene's germline CDR1 is SGDLS and CDR2 YYNGEE. V lost 2 bases to trimming and J lost 3 bases; unmatched junction nucleotides: 6. The CDR3 consists of 16 residues. The study's findings and limits: Several V segments, TRBV6-2 and TRBV6-3 among them, could not be told apart and were dropped.

The clonotype was recovered from a woman in her forties in good health and CMV-seropositive. The sample was PBMCs. The V gene is TRBV9, the J gene TRBJ2-5, with TRBD2 matching over 11 bases. CDR3 protein: CASSVFLAGGEETQYF. As DNA, the CDR3 is TGTGCCAGCAGCGTCTTCCTAGCGGGGGGTGAAGAGACCCAGTACTTC.